The 11 T cell receptor beta chains in this list originate from one sample, sequenced in a study of regulatory T cells in long-lasting Graves disease. Both iRepertoire HTBI primers and Arm-PCR of CDR3 regions were used to build the TCR beta libraries. TCRdb independently ran MiXCR on the multiplex PCR reads; one entry per CDR3 protein. The data contain 400,000 to 450,000 distinct CDR3 sequences, about a sixth of them singletons. This sample's time point: newly diagnosed GD, antithyroid drugs for less than 3 months. Isolated PBMC RNA provided the starting material for the TCR library. These records were also assigned to another study, of T cells in Graves' hyperthyroidism and ophthalmopathy.

This specimen was peripheral blood mononuclear cells (PBMCs), taken at new diagnosis, from a patient treated with antithyroid drugs. The receptors stem from a young woman with Graves disease.

This clonotype was counted many times. V gene TRBV6-1 combines with J gene TRBJ1-5; tentatively, D is TRBD1 (6 bases). The germline V gene encodes CDR1 MNHNS and CDR2 SASEGT. The V end lost 8 bases, the J end lost 9 bases, and 11 bases lay between the germline ends. The CDR3 spans 11 residues. The CDR3: CASGGGGPQHF. CDR3 DNA sequence: TGTGCCAGCGGGGGCGGAGGGCCCCAGCATTTT.

This clonotype was found many times. The CDR3 DNA follows: TGTGCCAGCAGAGGGGAGTGGAGCACCGGGGAGCTGTTTTTT. This gives the protein CASRGEWSTGELFF. The rearrangement uses TRBV12-3 or TRBV12-4 and TRBJ2-2; tentatively, D is TRBD1 or TRBD2 (5 bases each). The V and J ends lost 6 bases and 4 bases respectively, with 12 bases between them. The CDR3 is 14 residues long.

This clonotype was detected many times. V usage is TRBV6-1 and J usage is TRBJ2-7; D remains ambiguous. There are 11 residues in the CDR3. V lost 6 bases to trimming and J lost 3 bases, with 6 bases between them. Germline CDR1 is MNHNS and CDR2 is SASEGT. CDR3 in DNA: TGTGCCAGCAGGCTAGACTACGAGCAGTACTTC. This encodes CASRLDYEQYF.

This clonotype was observed a handful of times. The chain carries TRBV18 and TRBJ2-5; tentative D call: TRBD2 (5 bases). This CDR3 region has 13 residues. Germline CDR1 KGHSH, CDR2 LQKENI. V dropped 3 bases and J dropped 4 bases, with 9 bases sitting between them. Here the CDR3 reads CASSPKGVETQYF. DNA of the CDR3: TGTGCCAGCTCACCTAAGGGAGTAGAGACCCAGTACTTC.

This clonotype has just a few counts. The V and J genes are TRBV5-6 and TRBJ2-1; D call uncertain. V dropped 1 base and J dropped 0 bases, with 11 bases sitting between them. This CDR3 contains 16 residues. The germline CDR1 and CDR2 sequences are SGHDT and YYEEEE. The CDR3: CASSLFGVTSYNEQFF. The CDR3 coding sequence is TGTGCCAGCAGCTTGTTTGGGGTGACCTCCTACAATGAGCAGTTCTTC. The full variable domain, completed using reference TRBV5-6 and TRBJ2-1, is DAGVTQSPTHLIKTRGQQVTLRCSPKSGHDTVSWYQQALGQGPQFIFQYYEEEERQRGNFPDRFSGHQFPNYSSELNVNALLLGDSALYLCASSLFGVTSYNEQFFGPGTRLTVL.

In its sample, this clonotype was seen a few times. The chain employs TRBV6-9 and TRBJ2-2; D is possibly TRBD2 (6 bases). The V end lost 3 bases, the J end lost 1 base, and 12 bases lay between the germline ends. The germline V gene has CDR1 MNHGY and CDR2 SVAAGI. CDR3 length: 16 residues. The CDR3 protein is CASSYRIAENTGELFF. The CDR3 DNA reads as TGTGCCAGCAGTTACAGAATAGCGGAGAACACCGGGGAGCTGTTTTTT.

This clonotype has at least ten counts. This chain joins TRBV7-8 and TRBJ1-5, with TRBD1 identical over 7 bases. The CDR3 contains 15 residues. Germline V gene data show CDR1 as SGHVS and CDR2 as FQNEAQ. With V trimmed by 1 base and J by 4 bases, 4 bases remained unmatched. CDR3 residues: CASSLVAGGNQPQHF. As DNA, the CDR3 is TGTGCCAGCAGCTTAGTGGCAGGGGGTAATCAGCCCCAGCATTTT.

This clonotype was observed a few times. The chain uses TRBV10-3 and TRBJ1-1, with D unresolved. Germline lookup yields CDR1 ENHRY and CDR2 SYGVKD. V was shortened by 8 bases and J by 0 bases, with 7 bases between the two germline ends. This CDR3 contains 12 residues. The CDR3: CAISRMNTEAFF. CDR3 in DNA: TGTGCCATCTCGCGTATGAACACTGAAGCTTTCTTT.

This clonotype was observed a few times. The gene calls are TRBV5-6 and TRBJ1-4; D is unresolved. V was shortened by 4 bases and J by 4 bases, with 11 bases between the two germline ends. This CDR3 is 14 amino acids long. The V gene's germline CDR1 is SGHDT and CDR2 YYEEEE. CDR3 amino acids: CASSTQDGNEKLFF. As DNA, the CDR3 is TGTGCCAGCAGCACCCAGGACGGTAATGAAAAACTGTTTTTT.

This clonotype was seen only a few times. The rearrangement links TRBV2 to TRBJ2-6; 12 bases agree with TRBD1. Germline V gene lookup returns CDR1 SNHLY and CDR2 FYNNEI. Germline trimming cut 7 bases from V and 4 bases from J; bases unmatched to any gene: 8. The CDR3 contains 17 residues. The CDR3 here is CASTGTGGTRGANVLTF. The CDR3, as DNA: TGTGCCAGCACCGGGACAGGGGGCACCCGGGGGGCCAACGTCCTGACTTTC.

The CDR3 bases are TGTGCCAGCAGCGTAGGTCCAACCTACAATGAGCAGTTCTTC. This gives the protein CASSVGPTYNEQFF. V gene TRBV9 combines with J gene TRBJ2-1; D unresolved. In germline, CDR1 is SGDLS, CDR2 YYNGEE. With 0 bases removed from V and 2 bases from J, the gap between germline ends came to 6 bases. The CDR3 spans 14 residues.